These T cell receptor beta chains were read from a single sample in a study of T cells expressing NK-cell markers. TCRdb re-called the 5' RACE reads and shows each CDR3 protein once, DNA omitted. The specimen's table records tens of thousands of distinct CDR3 sequences. Material: blood T cells: a sorted CD56 or NKG2C T cell subset, CD4+ or CD8+ T cells, or bulk PBMC T cells (not recorded which). These receptors all come from a woman aged 18-70 years in good health. Each CDR3 is given with its conserved first and last residue.

v_call,j_call,cdr3_aa
TRBV3-1,TRBJ1-2,CASSQDNGMSYGYTF
TRBV7-9,TRBJ2-3,CASTTSGNTDTQYF
TRBV12-3/TRBV12-4,TRBJ2-7,CASRAGLTDEQYF
TRBV6-1,TRBJ2-7,CASSEGFSYEQYF
TRBV7-7,TRBJ1-6,CASSYAENSPLHF
TRBV9,TRBJ1-3,CASKGPSSGNTIYF
TRBV24-1,TRBJ1-3,CATSGQGSDGNTIYF
TRBV28,TRBJ2-4,CASSSIDGGIAKNIQYF
TRBV20-1,TRBJ2-3,CSARIPSRELRDDEGPDTQYF
TRBV5-5,TRBJ2-3,CASRPTTGFGDTQYF
TRBV12-3/TRBV12-4,TRBJ2-3,CASNLERVSTDTQYF
TRBV5-1,TRBJ1-1,CASSLALVNTEAFF
TRBV14,TRBJ1-1,CASSQPGTGRNTEAFF
TRBV27,TRBJ2-3,CASSLSRTDTQYF
TRBV27,TRBJ2-5,CASKGQGAGETQYF
TRBV12-3/TRBV12-4,TRBJ2-2,CASSLIGVTGELFF
TRBV28,TRBJ2-7,CASSVGTGGYEQYF
TRBV29-1,TRBJ1-1,CSVEDSNTEAFF
TRBV7-6,TRBJ2-3,CASSLGLDTQYF
TRBV9,TRBJ1-3,CASSVGIGDNTIYF
TRBV6-5,TRBJ2-2,CASSSGEGGNTGELFF
TRBV4-2,TRBJ2-7,CASSQEGTVTYEQYF
TRBV5-8,TRBJ2-6,CASSFASYGANVLTF
TRBV19,TRBJ1-5,CASSNPGKGQIDQPQHF
TRBV11-2,TRBJ2-3,CASSLGVAATDTQYF
TRBV7-6,TRBJ2-7,CASSSVLGSSYEQYF
TRBV21-1,TRBJ1-2,CASSKGEGPYGYTF
TRBV2,TRBJ2-7,CASSEGASGPSYEQYF
TRBV14,TRBJ2-2,CASSQDRVIANTGELFF
TRBV12-3/TRBV12-4,TRBJ2-7,CASSLARGSYEQYF